The 20 T cell receptor beta chains presented below share a single source sample, sequenced in a study of cytomegalovirus exposure and HLA in healthy donors. The table came from immunoSEQ multiplex PCR; TCRdb's copy has only in-frame clones and leaves some out. The data show a few hundred thousand clones, over 75% seen once. Sample: PBMCs. These receptors all stem from a man younger than 30 in good health and CMV-seropositive.

J is TRBJ2-7 and V is TRBV10-3; D uncertain. The V end was cut by 3 bases, the J end by 0 bases, with 3 bases between. The CDR3 loop spans 12 amino acids. The germline CDR1 and CDR2 sequences are ENHRY and SYGVKD. In DNA form, the CDR3 reads TGTGCCATCAGTGACGTCTCCTACGAGCAGTACTTC. Residues: CAISDVSYEQYF.

The chain couples TRBV28 to TRBJ1-2, with D perhaps matching TRBD1 (5 bases). The CDR3 covers 14 residues. Trimming left V 3 bases short and J 4 bases short, with 12 bases between. The V gene's germline CDR1 is MDHEN and CDR2 SYDVKM. CDR3 sequence: CASSLTSGAYGYTF. The CDR3 DNA reads as TGTGCCAGCAGTTTGACCTCCGGGGCCTATGGCTACACCTTC.

J is TRBJ2-3 and V is TRBV9, with D unclear. Per germline, CDR1 SGDLS and CDR2 YYNGEE. V was shortened by 0 bases and J by 0 bases, with 8 bases between the two germline ends. The length of the CDR3 is 15 residues. The CDR3 coding sequence is TGTGCCAGCAGCGTAGATGGACGGAGCACAGATACGCAGTATTTT. This codes for CASSVDGRSTDTQYF. Together with reference TRBV9 and TRBJ2-3, the CDR3 gives the full variable domain: DSGVTQTPKHLITATGQRVTLRCSPRSGDLSVYWYQQSLDQGLQFLIQYYNGEERAKGNILERFSAQQFPDLHSELNLSSLELGDSALYFCASSVDGRSTDTQYFGPGTRLTVL.

In nucleotides, the CDR3 is TGTGCCAGCAGTTCGGGACCGAACACTGAAGCTTTCTTT. It translates to CASSSGPNTEAFF. This chain joins TRBV27 and TRBJ1-1; possible D gene TRBD1, 5 bases. V was cut by 4 bases and J by 1 base, with 7 bases left in between. The CDR3 extends over 13 amino acids. Germline V gene sequence: CDR1 MNHEY, CDR2 SMNVEV (reference sequence).

This clone was detected only a few times. V gene TRBV5-1 combines with J gene TRBJ1-2; the D gene is possibly TRBD1 (5 bases). V dropped 0 bases and J dropped 4 bases, with 10 bases sitting between them. The CDR3 has 14 amino acids. The germline V gene encodes CDR1 SGHRS and CDR2 YFSETQ. CDR3: CASSLGSGTYGYTF. For the CDR3, the DNA is TGCGCCAGCAGCTTGGGTTCAGGGACCTATGGCTACACCTTC.

The sample holds one count of this clone. V gene TRBV7-9 combines with J gene TRBJ2-1; no firm D call. The CDR3 loop spans 14 amino acids. CDR1 is SEHNR, CDR2 FQNEAQ, per germline (reference sequence). V was trimmed by 3 bases and J by 5 bases, leaving 11 bases between them. This chain's CDR3 is CASSFADVNNEQFF. DNA of the CDR3: TGTGCCAGCAGCTTTGCGGACGTTAACAATGAGCAGTTCTTC. Full variable domain (rest looked up from reference TRBV7-9 and TRBJ2-1): DTGVSQNPRHKITKRGQNVTFRCDPISEHNRLYWYRQTLGQGPEFLTYFQNEAQLEKSRLLSDRFSAERPKGSFSTLEIQRTEQGDSAMYLCASSFADVNNEQFFGPGTRLTVL.

This clone appeared once. The CDR3: CASSGPLVGSANEKLFF. In DNA form, the CDR3 reads TGTGCCAGCAGCGGTCCACTGGTAGGGTCAGCTAATGAAAAACTGTTTTTT. V gene TRBV7-8 combines with J gene TRBJ1-4, with D uncertain. V was pared by 5 bases and J by 3 bases, with 19 bases between. The CDR3 runs to 17 residues. The germline CDR1 and CDR2 sequences are SGHVS and FQNEAQ.

The chain couples TRBV9 to TRBJ1-1; D gene unclear. The CDR3 covers 13 residues. The germline CDR1 and CDR2 sequences are SGDLS and YYNGEE. The V end lost 6 bases, the J end lost 8 bases, and 17 bases lay between the germline ends. The CDR3 spells CASTEIRSVEAFF. The CDR3 DNA sequence: TGTGCCAGCACCGAGATCCGGAGCGTGGAAGCTTTCTTT.

The genes are TRBV15 and TRBJ2-3, with D possibly TRBD1 on 5 matching bases. The ends were cut back, 5 bases at V and 0 bases at J, with 12 bases in the middle. From germline, CDR1 is LNHNV and CDR2 YYDKDF (reference sequence). There are 15 residues in the CDR3. The CDR3 loop is CATSGHRTSTDTQYF. The CDR3 bases are TGTGCCACCAGCGGACATCGAACTAGCACAGATACGCAGTATTTT.

This clone showed up just a few times. The chain links TRBV30 to TRBJ1-3, with D unresolved. Germline V lookup: CDR1 GTSNPN, CDR2 SVGIG (reference sequence). V was cut by 3 bases and J by 2 bases, with 8 bases left in between. CDR3 size: 13 residues. The CDR3 region has the DNA TGTGCCTGGAGCATCTCTCCTGGAAACACCATATATTTT. This codes for CAWSISPGNTIYF.

The chain combines TRBV5-4 with TRBJ2-4; 7 bases align to TRBD1. The CDR3 is 16 residues long. Trimming took 1 base from V and 8 from J; bases not matched to a gene: 12. Germline CDR1 is SGHNT and CDR2 is YYREEE (reference sequence). The CDR3 spells CASSLRARQGVDIQYF. The CDR3 region has the DNA TGTGCCAGCAGCTTGAGAGCTCGGCAGGGGGTCGACATTCAGTACTTC.

The rearrangement links TRBV27 to TRBJ2-7; 10 bases are shared with TRBD1. The CDR3 length is 16 residues. Losses at the gene ends were 4 bases for V and 1 base for J; bases not matched to a gene: 7. CDR1 MNHEY and CDR2 SMNVEV come from the germline V gene (reference sequence). The CDR3 here is CASSSGTGDGSYEQYF. In DNA form, the CDR3 reads TGTGCCAGCAGTTCGGGGACAGGGGATGGTTCCTACGAGCAGTACTTC.

This clone has a single count. The rearrangement joins TRBV5-1 to TRBJ1-3; D is ambiguous. Trimming took off 1 base at V and 2 bases at J, with 10 bases between the two ends. CDR1 SGHRS and CDR2 YFSETQ come from the germline V gene. The CDR3 is 15 residues long. The CDR3 protein is CASSLYLEAGNTIYF. For the CDR3, the DNA is TGCGCCAGCAGCTTGTATTTGGAAGCTGGAAACACCATATATTTT.

The chain recombines TRBV7-8 with TRBJ2-7; 9 bases are shared with TRBD2. Losses at the gene ends were 1 base for V and 2 bases for J; bases not matched to a gene: 0. This CDR3 contains 14 residues. CDR1 SGHVS and CDR2 FQNEAQ come from the germline V gene. The CDR3 sequence is CASSLGGRAYEQYF. CDR3 bases: TGTGCCAGCAGCTTAGGCGGGAGGGCCTACGAGCAGTACTTC.

The chain uses TRBV5-6 and TRBJ2-7; TRBD2 agrees at 10 bases. CDR1 and CDR2 (germline): SGHDT, YYEEEE. The CDR3 contains 14 residues. V dropped 6 bases and J dropped 4; count of bases not matched to a gene: 7. As DNA, the CDR3 is TGTGCCAGCAACAAAGCGGGAGGGCCTTACGAGCAGTACTTC. It specifies CASNKAGGPYEQYF.

This chain uses TRBV6-5 with TRBJ2-7, with 14 bases that match TRBD2. Looked up from germline, CDR1 is MNHEY and CDR2 is SVGAGI. The J segment lost 3 bases and the V segment lost 0 bases, leaving 1 base of the junction unmatched. The CDR3 sequence is 16 residues long. This CDR3 reads CASSYSGLAGGYEQYF. The DNA for the CDR3 is TGTGCCAGCAGTTACTCTGGACTAGCGGGAGGCTACGAGCAGTACTTC.

The CDR3 coding sequence is TGTGCCAGCAGTGTCTTACTAGCGAACACCGGGGAGCTGTTTTTT. This encodes CASSVLLANTGELFF. The rearrangement links TRBV6-1 to TRBJ2-2, with D perhaps TRBD2 (5 bases). The ends were cut back, 4 bases at V and 0 bases at J, with 9 bases in the middle. This CDR3 spans 15 amino acids. From germline, CDR1 is MNHNS and CDR2 SASEGT.

The rearrangement uses TRBV11-2 and TRBJ1-1; no clear D. This CDR3 has 11 amino acids. V lost 3 bases and J lost 1, with 0 bases in between. Germline V gene sequence: CDR1 SGHAT, CDR2 FQNNGV. CDR3 amino acids: CASSLNTEAFF. The CDR3, as DNA: TGTGCCAGCAGCTTGAACACTGAAGCTTTCTTT. The whole variable domain, filled in from reference TRBV11-2 and TRBJ1-1, reads EAGVAQSPRYKIIEKRQSVAFWCNPISGHATLYWYQQILGQGPKLLIQFQNNGVVDDSQLPKDRFSAERLKGVDSTLKIQPAKLEDSAVYLCASSLNTEAFFGQGTRLTVV.

This sequence joins TRBV5-1 and TRBJ1-2; a possible D gene is TRBD1 (6 bases). The germline gives CDR1 SGHRS, CDR2 YFSETQ. The CDR3 extends over 14 amino acids. V dropped 3 bases and J dropped 4 bases, with 13 bases sitting between them. CDR3: CASSSPARGYGYTF. CDR3 coding DNA: TGCGCCAGCAGCTCCCCGGCCAGGGGCTATGGCTACACCTTC. Full variable domain (outside the CDR3, taken from reference TRBV5-1 and TRBJ1-2): KAGVTQTPRYLIKTRGQQVTLSCSPISGHRSVSWYQQTPGQGLQFLFEYFSETQRNKGNFPGRFSGRQFSNSRSEMNVSTLELGDSALYLCASSSPARGYGYTFGSGTRLTVV.

This clone came up a few times. This chain connects TRBV5-1 to TRBJ1-5; the D gene is possibly TRBD1 (5 bases). This CDR3 has 14 residues. Trimming took off 0 bases at V and 7 bases at J, with 11 bases between the two ends. CDR1 is SGHRS and CDR2 is YFSETQ in the germline V gene. In DNA form, the CDR3 reads TGCGCCAGCAGCTTGGGGGACGACAGCCAGCCCCAGCATTTT. It specifies CASSLGDDSQPQHF. Drawing the rest from reference TRBV5-1 and TRBJ1-5, the complete variable domain is KAGVTQTPRYLIKTRGQQVTLSCSPISGHRSVSWYQQTPGQGLQFLFEYFSETQRNKGNFPGRFSGRQFSNSRSEMNVSTLELGDSALYLCASSLGDDSQPQHFGDGTRLSIL.